This TCR beta chain derives from a study of T cells in Graves' hyperthyroidism and ophthalmopathy. Researchers amplified the TCR beta CDR3 regions from RNA transcripts. During a first-round RT-PCR of the TCR CDR3, the HTBI primer set was used. TCRdb reprocessed the multiplex PCR reads via MiXCR and lists one record per CDR3 protein. The repertoire has 400,000 to 600,000 distinct CDR3 sequences, 15% to 20% of them found once; the top ten carry 25% to 30%. Germline V gene sequence: CDR1 SGHDN, CDR2 FVKESK. The CDR3 loop spans 15 amino acids. V shed 2 bases and J 1 base; nucleotides not matched to a gene: 3.

V and J are TRBV14 and TRBJ2-5; 8 nucleotides agree with TRBD2. Sequenced: blood. The clonotype was recovered from a woman in her thirties with Graves' ophthalmopathy. The CDR3 DNA follows: TGTGCCAGCAGCCAATGGCTAGCGGGCCAAGAGACCCAGTACTTC. Encoded protein: CASSQWLAGQETQYF.